The 2 T cell receptor beta chains reported below all come from one sample, sequenced in a study of T-cell memory formation after mild COVID-19. TCRdb reprocessed the 5' RACE reads with MiXCR, giving one entry per CDR3 protein. The sample includes about 38,000 distinct CDR3 sequences, over 9.5% of them seen just once. The sample consisted of PBMCs or a T cell subset sorted from them (not recorded which). The source of these receptors is a man aged 18 to 30 who had mild COVID-19 (a few samples of this study predate the infection). Cell type and time point are not known.

In this sample, this clonotype turned up many times. The chain uses TRBV12-3 or TRBV12-4 and TRBJ2-5, with D possibly TRBD1 on 6 matching bases. V was trimmed by 5 bases and J by 6 bases, leaving 13 bases between them. The CDR3 is made up of 13 amino acids. CDR3 coding DNA: TGTGCCAGCAGTATCGGACAGCGCCAGACCCAGTACTTC. Its translation is CASSIGQRQTQYF.

This clonotype turned up a few times. The chain uses TRBV6-1 and TRBJ1-5, with no clear D. Germline-derived CDR1 and CDR2 are MNHNS and SASEGT. The CDR3 contains 20 residues. V dropped 8 bases and J dropped 2 bases, with 31 bases sitting between them. In DNA form, the CDR3 reads TGTGCCAGCCGATCCATGGTGGAGCCGGACGGCATATATGGCAATCAGCCCCAGCATTTT. It encodes CASRSMVEPDGIYGNQPQHF.